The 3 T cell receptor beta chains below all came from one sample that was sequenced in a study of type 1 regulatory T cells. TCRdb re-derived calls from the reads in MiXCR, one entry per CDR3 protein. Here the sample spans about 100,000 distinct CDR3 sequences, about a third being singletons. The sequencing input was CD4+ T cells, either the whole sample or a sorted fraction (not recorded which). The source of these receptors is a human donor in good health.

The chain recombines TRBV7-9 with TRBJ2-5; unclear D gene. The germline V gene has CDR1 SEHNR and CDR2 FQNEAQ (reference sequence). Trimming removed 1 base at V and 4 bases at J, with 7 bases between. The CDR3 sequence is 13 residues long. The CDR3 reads CASSLGGRETQYF. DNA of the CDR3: TGTGCCAGCAGCTTAGGAGGTCGAGAGACCCAGTACTTC. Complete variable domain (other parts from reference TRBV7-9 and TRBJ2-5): DTGVSQNPRHKITKRGQNVTFRCDPISEHNRLYWYRQTLGQGPEFLTYFQNEAQLEKSRLLSDRFSAERPKGSFSTLEIQRTEQGDSAMYLCASSLGGRETQYFGPGTRLLVL.

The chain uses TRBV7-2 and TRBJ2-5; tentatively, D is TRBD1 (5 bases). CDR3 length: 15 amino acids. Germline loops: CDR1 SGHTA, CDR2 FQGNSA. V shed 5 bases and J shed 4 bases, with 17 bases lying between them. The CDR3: CASSLDRPGSETQYF. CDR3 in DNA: TGTGCCAGCAGCCTCGACCGGCCAGGGTCAGAGACCCAGTACTTC.

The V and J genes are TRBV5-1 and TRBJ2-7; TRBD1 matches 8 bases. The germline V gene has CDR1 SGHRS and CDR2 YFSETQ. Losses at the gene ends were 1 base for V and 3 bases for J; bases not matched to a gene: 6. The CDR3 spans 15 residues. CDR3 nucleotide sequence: TGCGCCAGCAGCTTGAAAGGGACAGGAGGCTACGAGCAGTACTTC. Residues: CASSLKGTGGYEQYF.